A single sample is the source of the 29 T cell receptor beta chains below, sequenced in a study of CXCR3-negative and CXCR3-positive naive CD8 T cells. Researchers prepared the TRB cDNA libraries using 5' RACE with UMI labels. Using the 5' RACE reads, TCRdb records one entry per CDR3 protein without DNA. With approximately 83,000 distinct CDR3 sequences in the sample, the ten largest clones hold 1.7%. The sample was naive CXCR3- CD8+ T cells from blood. As for subset: CD45RO-CCR7+CD27+CD95- naive CD8+ T cells lacking CXCR3 (TNR3-). The receptor source for this set is a human donor in good health. Some clones in this sample may be carry-over from other donors' samples.

The gene calls are TRBV29-1 and TRBJ2-1; TCRdb calls TRBD2, which cannot be checked without DNA. The germline V gene encodes CDR1 SQVTM and CDR2 ANQGSEA. The CDR3 is 12 amino acids. The CDR3 loop is CSVALSAGVILF.

The chain couples TRBV6-2 or TRBV6-3 to TRBJ1-2; no DNA is available, so the TRBD1 call from TCRdb remains unchecked. The germline V gene has CDR1 MNHEY and CDR2 SVGEGT. This CDR3 has 18 amino acids. This CDR3 reads CASRSFIGGLDASNGYTF.

CDR3 protein: CASSFSADAGNTIYF. This sequence joins TRBV12-3 or TRBV12-4 and TRBJ1-3. CDR3 length: 15 residues.

This chain uses TRBV7-9 with TRBJ2-1; TCRdb reports TRBD1, a call that lacks DNA to check it against. The CDR3 has 13 amino acids. Germline CDR1 SEHNR, CDR2 FQNEAQ (reference sequence). CDR3 region: CASSRALADEQFF.

The CDR3 loop reads CASSLAGGYQETQYF. V usage is TRBV7-2 and J usage is TRBJ2-5. Germline V CDR1 and CDR2: SGHTA, FQGNSA. CDR3 length: 15 residues.

The genes are TRBV11-2 and TRBJ2-3. CDR3 length equals 12 residues. CDR1 is SGHAT, CDR2 FQNNGV, per germline. The CDR3 spells CASMGSTDTQYF.

The chain couples TRBV5-5 to TRBJ2-5; TCRdb picks TRBD1, but there is no DNA to check that call. CDR1 SGHKS and CDR2 YYEKEE come from the germline V gene (reference sequence). The CDR3 totals 14 residues. The CDR3 is CASSPETGFLTQYF. Full variable domain (rest looked up from reference TRBV5-5 and TRBJ2-5): DAGVTQSPTHLIKTRGQQVTLRCSPISGHKSVSWYQQVLGQGPQFIFQYYEKEERGRGNFPDRFSARQFPNYSSELNVNALLLGDSALYLCASSPETGFLTQYFGPGTRLLVL.

This sequence joins TRBV29-1 and TRBJ2-1; TCRdb selects TRBD2, and the lack of DNA leaves this call unchecked. The germline gives CDR1 SQVTM, CDR2 ANQGSEA. The CDR3 totals 14 residues. CDR3 protein: CSVLSGGAFDEQFF.

The chain has TRBV7-9 and TRBJ2-7; TCRdb's assignment of TRBD1 cannot be checked, as there is no DNA. The CDR3 sequence is 14 residues long. Looked up from germline, CDR1 is SEHNR and CDR2 is FQNEAQ (reference sequence). The CDR3 here is CASSPPPGHGVWYF.

This rearrangement joins TRBV7-9 to TRBJ2-7. This CDR3 comprises 15 residues. Germline V gives CDR1 SEHNR, CDR2 FQNEAQ (reference sequence). Here the CDR3 reads CASNSEWDSSYEQYF.

This chain connects TRBV20-1 to TRBJ2-7; TCRdb calls TRBD1, which cannot be checked without DNA. From germline, CDR1 is DFQATT and CDR2 SNEGSKA (reference sequence). The CDR3 spans 16 residues. The CDR3 is CSARETDRASSYEQYF.

The V gene is TRBV14, the J gene TRBJ2-7; the D call from TCRdb, TRBD1, cannot be confirmed without DNA. Germline V lookup: CDR1 SGHDN, CDR2 FVKESK. The CDR3 has 16 amino acids. CDR3 protein: CASSQKGRLGGYEQYF.

The V call is TRBV28, the J call TRBJ2-7; TCRdb designates TRBD2, a call that cannot be tested without DNA. In germline, CDR1 is MDHEN, CDR2 SYDVKM. CDR3 length equals 14 residues. CDR3 protein: CASRVARGPLEQYF.

The chain is built from TRBV20-1 and TRBJ2-7; TCRdb designates TRBD1, a call that cannot be tested without DNA. Germline V CDR1 and CDR2: DFQATT, SNEGSKA (reference sequence). The CDR3 totals 14 residues. The CDR3 protein is CSARPGTAIYEQYF.

The V and J genes are TRBV7-9 and TRBJ2-4; lacking DNA, the TRBD2 call made by TCRdb goes unchecked. Germline V gene lookup returns CDR1 SEHNR and CDR2 FQNEAQ (reference sequence). CDR3 length: 19 residues. This CDR3 reads CASSPRLAEGELAKNIQYF.

The J gene is TRBJ2-7, the V gene TRBV14; TCRdb returns TRBD2, unconfirmable since there is no DNA. The CDR3 is 16 residues long. Germline loops: CDR1 SGHDN, CDR2 FVKESK. CDR3 amino acids: CAGSLLPGISSYEQYF.

The chain joins TRBV29-1 to TRBJ2-1; with no DNA, the TCRdb D assignment of TRBD2 cannot be verified. Germline CDR1 and CDR2: SQVTM and ANQGSEA. This CDR3 comprises 17 residues. The CDR3: CSVEPLRGGRAVNEQFF.

The rearrangement joins TRBV19 to TRBJ2-2. Germline CDR1 reads LNHDA; CDR2 reads SQIVND (reference sequence). CDR3 length: 11 amino acids. CDR3 region: CASLTAGELFF.

V and J are TRBV11-2 and TRBJ2-2; TCRdb calls TRBD1, which cannot be checked without DNA. The germline gives CDR1 SGHAT, CDR2 FQNNGV. CDR3 size: 17 residues. The CDR3 spells CASRPWKSTTNTGELFF.

V gene TRBV3-1 combines with J gene TRBJ2-7. CDR1 is LGHDT and CDR2 is YNNKEL in the germline V gene (reference sequence). There are 13 residues in the CDR3. The CDR3 reads CASSQEATYEQYF.

V gene TRBV29-1 combines with J gene TRBJ2-1. The CDR3 sequence is 13 residues long. From germline, CDR1 is SQVTM and CDR2 ANQGSEA. CDR3 in amino acids: CSGTGTSYNEQFF.

CDR3 residues: CAISEPLQQETQYF. The chain recombines TRBV10-3 with TRBJ2-5; no DNA is available, so the TRBD2 call from TCRdb remains unchecked. The CDR3 loop spans 14 amino acids. Per the germline V gene, CDR1 is ENHRY and CDR2 is SYGVKD.

This rearrangement joins TRBV29-1 to TRBJ2-5; the TCRdb call, TRBD1, lacks DNA for checking. The CDR3 has 16 residues. The germline CDR1 and CDR2 sequences are SQVTM and ANQGSEA. This chain's CDR3 is CSVDALSGGWEETQYF. Combining the CDR3 with reference TRBV29-1 and TRBJ2-5 gives the whole variable domain SAVISQKPSRDICQRGTSLTIQCQVDSQVTMMFWYRQQPGQSLTLIATANQGSEATYESGFVIDKFPISRPNLTFSTLTVSNMSPEDSSIYLCSVDALSGGWEETQYFGPGTRLLVL.

This chain links TRBV7-9 with TRBJ2-7. This CDR3 has 15 amino acids. The germline CDR1 and CDR2 sequences are SEHNR and FQNEAQ (reference sequence). CDR3 sequence reads: CASSFGVGSSYEQYF.

The genes are TRBV19 and TRBJ1-2. Germline values: CDR1 LNHDA, CDR2 SQIVND (reference sequence). The CDR3 spans 16 residues. CDR3 amino acids: CATMGPTGGGLYGYTF.

The chain links TRBV18 to TRBJ2-7; TCRdb selects TRBD2, and the lack of DNA leaves this call unchecked. Germline CDR1 KGHSH, CDR2 LQKENI. The CDR3 is 15 residues long. CDR3 region: CASSATGLNAYEQYF.

This chain links TRBV10-3 with TRBJ2-1; TCRdb returns TRBD1, unconfirmable since there is no DNA. This CDR3 comprises 16 residues. CDR1 is ENHRY, CDR2 SYGVKD, per germline. The CDR3 is CAISESGRGLYNEQFF.

J is TRBJ2-7 and V is TRBV27; as DNA is missing, the TRBD1 call by TCRdb cannot be tested. This CDR3 contains 15 residues. From germline, CDR1 is MNHEY and CDR2 SMNVEV (reference sequence). The chain's CDR3 is CASSPRTGEPYEQYF.

The V gene is TRBV5-1, the J gene TRBJ2-7; with no DNA, the TCRdb D assignment of TRBD1 cannot be verified. Germline CDR1 and CDR2: SGHRS and YFSETQ. The CDR3 runs to 13 residues. CDR3 sequence reads: CASSLGTDYEQYF.